Sequencing of this T cell receptor (beta chain) was carried out in a study of blood T cell repertoires in COVID-19. For this clone: Its ends do not fully match the called genes, so a read error is possible.

Assay: immunoSEQ multiplex PCR; the TCRdb copy retains only in-frame clones and omits some. The sample contains approximately 150,000 clones, 80% to 95% of which appear only once. Germline V CDR1 and CDR2: SGDLS, YYNGEE. The CDR3 totals 16 residues. The sequenced sample consisted of peripheral blood. The clonotype originates from a woman aged 55 to 70 with COVID-19, enrolled during active disease. This chain joins TRBV9 and TRBJ2-2, with TRBD2 matching over 8 bases. CDR3 in amino acids: CASSLGGSGGTEELFF. CDR3 DNA: TGTGCCAGCAGCCTCGGGGGCAGCGGGGGCACCGAGGAGCTGTTTTTT. The whole variable domain, filled in from reference TRBV9 and TRBJ2-2, reads DSGVTQTPKHLITATGQRVTLRCSPRSGDLSVYWYQQSLDQGLQFLIQYYNGEERAKGNILERFSAQQFPDLHSELNLSSLELGDSALYFCASSLGGSGGTEELFFGEGSRLTVL.